This T cell receptor (beta chain) is from a study of shared T cell receptors in the human thymus. The V gene's germline CDR1 is SGHNT and CDR2 YENEEA. CDR3 length: 14 residues. V was shortened by 0 bases and J by 6 bases, with 11 bases between the two germline ends. This clone was seen a single time. Clones were read by immunoSEQ multiplex PCR, and TCRdb kept only the in-frame ones, dropping some. This sample has some 720,000 clones, with 85% to 90% found just once. A further study also used this sample, focusing on human thymus T cells. That report notes: Resections from corrective heart surgery provided thymus tissue. V and J gene usage appeared biased in thymic and blood repertoires. Among unrelated individuals, related research reported thymic repertoires that overlapped highly.

The chain links TRBV11-3 to TRBJ1-2; a possible D gene is TRBD1 (6 bases). Specimen: thymocytes. The TCR originated in a boy younger than two with a congenital heart defect. The DNA of the CDR3 is TGTGCCAGCAGCTTAGAAGGGGGGGCGGATGGCTACACCTTC. Residues: CASSLEGGADGYTF.